This T cell receptor beta chain was captured in a study of T-cell reconstitution after alpha-beta-depleted transplantation in children. Findings of the study overall: It was newly produced T cells that mostly accounted for T-cell counts and diversity one year after transplant.

This clonotype came up a few times. Its antigen remains unidentified. During its preparation, the TCRbeta library received unique molecular identifiers. Each CDR3 protein is one row after TCRdb ran MiXCR on the PCR reads. Of approximately 82,000 distinct CDR3 sequences in the sample, roughly 16% were seen once. CDR1 is WNHNN and CDR2 is SYGVQD in the germline V gene (reference sequence). V shed 3 bases, J shed 10 bases, and the junction held 6 bases outside the gene matches. The CDR3 covers 13 residues. The receptor was derived from a male patient aged 2-15 years who had a stem cell transplant for acute lymphoblastic leukemia, so the T cells may come from the graft donor. This chain connects TRBV10-1 to TRBJ1-1; 9 nucleotides align to TRBD1. Source: PBMCs, mostly from graft donor cells, taken 180 days after TCRalphabeta/CD19-depleted stem cell transplant. The CDR3 sequence is CASSDQTGGGAFF. The CDR3 region has the DNA TGCGCCAGCAGTGACCAGACAGGGGGGGGAGCTTTCTTT.